This T cell receptor (beta chain) was sequenced for a study of cytomegalovirus exposure and HLA in healthy donors. Regarding the study as a whole: The study flagged some 170 TCR beta chains as cytomegalovirus-associated. Reports indicated that the classifier achieved high specificity and sensitivity in diagnosing cytomegalovirus status. A subsequent analysis found that TCR clusters from the first cohort also tended to co-occur in the 90 to 150 validation repertoires, with 94% of cluster scores above 0. The study found most TCR sequences rare, yet found some public TCRs in many donors.

Assay: immunoSEQ multiplex PCR; the TCRdb copy retains only in-frame clones and omits some. Among tens of thousands of clones listed, 85% to 95% were seen once. CDR1 is SNHLY and CDR2 is FYNNEI in the germline V gene. With V trimmed by 4 bases and J by 2 bases, 2 bases remained unmatched. The CDR3 has 14 amino acids. Turning to this clone: The antigen is unknown.

This chain joins TRBV2 and TRBJ1-5, with 7 bases that match TRBD1. Sequences were obtained from PBMCs. This TCR was recovered from a young man in good health and CMV-seronegative. The CDR3 DNA reads TGTGCCAGCAGTGGAGACAGGGGCAATCAGCCCCAGCATTTT. Protein sequence: CASSGDRGNQPQHF.